Given below is one T cell receptor beta chain in context. These data come from a study of blood T cells in healthy people across ages. This CDR3 spans 14 amino acids. Germline V gene sequence: CDR1 DFQATT, CDR2 SNEGSKA (reference sequence). Deletions cut 0 bases from V and 2 bases from J, with 9 bases between. A second roughly 6 to 12 cycle PCR used barcoded and J-beta primers. TCRdb re-called the 5' RACE reads with MiXCR, one entry per CDR3 protein. Of about 1.4 million distinct CDR3 sequences in the sample, around 59% were seen once. This receptor was taken from a man aged 18 to 35 in good health. The chain links TRBV20-1 to TRBJ2-3; the D is unclear. Sequencing was carried out using blood. Here the CDR3 DNA reads TGCAGTGCTAGAGAACCGTGGGACACAGATACGCAGTATTTT. Residues: CSAREPWDTDTQYF.